This section outlines one T cell receptor (beta chain) sequence together with its context. The sample is drawn from a study of blood T cell repertoires in COVID-19. Deletions cut 4 bases from V and 3 bases from J, with 28 bases between. The CDR3 runs to 19 residues. Germline values: CDR1 SGHRS, CDR2 YFSETQ. Sequenced by immunoSEQ multiplex PCR; TCRdb stores in-frame clones only, minus some. The sample contains approximately 170,000 clones, approximately 80% of which appear only once. The chain couples TRBV5-1 to TRBJ1-2, with unresolved D. Sequenced: peripheral blood. The source of this sequence is a woman older than 75 with COVID-19, enrolled during active disease. The CDR3 nucleotides are TGCGCCAGCAGCGAGGGATTCCGACGCGCGGGTCGGGGAGACTATGGCTACACCTTC. Encoded protein: CASSEGFRRAGRGDYGYTF.